Listed here are 29 T cell receptor beta chains from one sample, sequenced in a study of glioma-infiltrating T cells after dendritic cell vaccination. Time point meaning: after dendritic cell vaccination, including at tumor progression/relapse. Using immunoSEQ multiplex PCR, the repertoire was profiled, and TCRdb retains in-frame clones only, with some absent. Counted here are 90,000 to 110,000 clones, roughly 89% occurring once; the ten biggest clones make up 2.7%. The material was blood, obtained after dendritic cell vaccination. The origin of the receptors is a human donor with glioblastoma.

The V and J genes are TRBV27 and TRBJ1-1; TRBD1 agrees at 7 bases. J gave up 0 bases and V 3 bases, and 1 base lay outside the gene matches. Germline CDR1 and CDR2: MNHEY and SMNVEV (reference sequence). CDR3 size: 14 residues. CDR3 nucleotides: TGTGCCAGCAGTTTCGGGACAGTGAACACTGAAGCTTTCTTT. Its translation is CASSFGTVNTEAFF.

This clone was recorded only once. The gene calls are TRBV7-2 and TRBJ2-1; 8 nucleotides align to TRBD2. Germline V CDR1 and CDR2: SGHTA, FQGNSA. CDR3 size: 15 residues. Trimming removed 4 bases from V and 3 bases from J; junction bases left unmatched: 5. This chain's CDR3 is CASSSGLVGYNEQFF. The DNA of the CDR3 is TGTGCCAGCAGCTCGGGACTAGTTGGCTACAATGAGCAGTTCTTC.

CDR3 bases: TGTGCCAGCAGTTACAGGGAGAGAGGGGAGCTGTTTTTT. Its translation: CASSYRERGELFF. This rearrangement joins TRBV6-5 to TRBJ2-2; TRBD2 is a possible D gene (5 bases). The CDR3 is made up of 13 amino acids. Germline assignment: CDR1 MNHEY and CDR2 SVGAGI. V was shortened by 2 bases and J by 8 bases, with 9 bases between the two germline ends.

The genes are TRBV4-1 and TRBJ2-7; 7 nucleotides align to TRBD1. This CDR3 comprises 16 residues. Germline V gene sequence: CDR1 MGHRA, CDR2 YSYEKL. With 3 bases clipped from V and 5 bases from J, the junction kept 13 bases outside the gene matches. In DNA form, the CDR3 reads TGCGCCAGCAGCCAGGAAATTCAGGGGGACGGCAACGAGCAGTACTTC. Translated: CASSQEIQGDGNEQYF.

This clone has only one observation. The chain combines TRBV5-1 with TRBJ2-1; 7 bases are a match to TRBD2. Germline V lookup: CDR1 SGHRS, CDR2 YFSETQ. V gave up 4 bases and J gave up 7 bases; unmatched junction bases: 5. The CDR3 length is 13 residues. The CDR3 region has the DNA TGCGCCAGCAGCCTGGGACTACCAAATGAGCAGTTCTTC. This sequence encodes CASSLGLPNEQFF.

The V call is TRBV7-2, the J call TRBJ2-4; TRBD2 might be the D (7 bases). The V gene's germline CDR1 is SGHTA and CDR2 FQGNSA. The CDR3 sequence is 16 residues long. V dropped 3 bases and J dropped 4 bases, with 16 bases sitting between them. The CDR3 bases are TGTGCCAGCAGCTTCGTTCAGGGAGGGGGAAAAAACATTCAGTACTTC. Translated, it gives CASSFVQGGGKNIQYF.

This sequence joins TRBV9 and TRBJ1-1; D possibly corresponds to TRBD1 (6 bases). V lost 3 bases and J lost 1, with 13 bases in between. The CDR3 sequence is 15 residues long. The germline V gene encodes CDR1 SGDLS and CDR2 YYNGEE. The CDR3 nucleotides are TGTGCCAGCAGCGCCGGACAGACACAGAACACTGAAGCTTTCTTT. Translating gives CASSAGQTQNTEAFF.

V gene TRBV5-1 combines with J gene TRBJ1-2; D unclear. Trimming took off 0 bases at V and 8 bases at J, with 14 bases between the two ends. This CDR3 is built from 14 residues. CDR1 and CDR2 from the germline V gene are SGHRS and YFSETQ. CDR3 protein: CASSLARGTEGYTF. CDR3 coding DNA: TGCGCCAGCAGCTTGGCGAGAGGTACGGAAGGCTACACCTTC.

The chain links TRBV9 to TRBJ2-7; 7 nucleotides agree with TRBD2. CDR3 length: 15 amino acids. V lost 0 bases, J lost 2 bases, and 5 bases stayed unmatched. CDR1 SGDLS and CDR2 YYNGEE come from the germline V gene. CDR3 protein: CASSVGGGGPYEQYF. DNA for the CDR3: TGTGCCAGCAGCGTAGGTGGGGGAGGGCCCTACGAGCAGTACTTC.

The chain links TRBV5-6 to TRBJ1-3, with D perhaps matching TRBD1 (5 bases). Germline CDR1 SGHDT, CDR2 YYEEEE. The CDR3 totals 16 residues. V lost 2 bases, J lost 4 bases, and 16 bases lay in between. The CDR3 is CASSLLGQGTGNTIYF. In nucleotides, the CDR3 is TGTGCCAGCAGCTTATTGGGCCAGGGTACGGGAAACACCATATATTTT. The full variable domain, completed using reference TRBV5-6 and TRBJ1-3, is DAGVTQSPTHLIKTRGQQVTLRCSPKSGHDTVSWYQQALGQGPQFIFQYYEEEERQRGNFPDRFSGHQFPNYSSELNVNALLLGDSALYLCASSLLGQGTGNTIYFGEGSWLTVV.

This sequence joins TRBV5-1 and TRBJ1-6; D call uncertain. This CDR3 comprises 13 residues. Trimming cost V 3 bases and J 10 bases, with 11 bases left between them. Germline loops: CDR1 SGHRS, CDR2 YFSETQ. The CDR3 DNA reads as TGCGCCAGCAGCTCATCGACTACCTCACCCCTCCACTTT. Translation: CASSSSTTSPLHF.

The chain recombines TRBV15 with TRBJ1-5; 9 positions match TRBD1. Unmatched junction bases numbered 19, after V lost 6 bases and J lost 4 bases. The germline V gene encodes CDR1 LNHNV and CDR2 YYDKDF (reference sequence). The CDR3 extends over 19 amino acids. CDR3 nucleotides: TGTGCCACCAGTCCGAGGTGGGGACAGGGTGGATTAATAAATCAGCCCCAGCATTTT. Residues: CATSPRWGQGGLINQPQHF.

The chain has TRBV6-1 and TRBJ1-1; 8 nucleotides match TRBD1. CDR1 is MNHNS, CDR2 SASEGT, per germline. The CDR3 spans 15 residues. V lost 1 base, J lost 7 bases, and 8 bases stayed unmatched. CDR3 loop: CASSEEAGGPREAFF. CDR3 DNA sequence: TGTGCCAGCAGTGAAGAGGCAGGGGGCCCTCGTGAAGCTTTCTTT.

This clone was seen a single time. The chain has TRBV12-5 and TRBJ1-1, with 8 bases that match TRBD1. V dropped 5 bases and J dropped 3; count of bases not matched to a gene: 14. CDR1 and CDR2 from the germline V gene are LGHNT and FRNRAP. The CDR3 length is 17 residues. The CDR3 protein is CASGPGLKDRVYTEAFF. CDR3 DNA sequence: TGTGCTAGTGGTCCCGGCCTAAAGGACAGGGTGTACACTGAAGCTTTCTTT.

The chain employs TRBV30 and TRBJ2-7; 7 bases line up with TRBD1. The CDR3 is 13 amino acids. The J segment lost 4 bases and the V segment lost 2 bases, leaving 5 bases of the junction unmatched. Per the germline V gene, CDR1 is GTSNPN and CDR2 is SVGIG (reference sequence). CDR3 loop: CAWSQGGQYEQYF. The DNA for the CDR3 is TGTGCCTGGAGTCAAGGGGGCCAGTACGAGCAGTACTTC.

The chain has TRBV9 and TRBJ2-7; TRBD1 matches 10 bases. This CDR3 is 14 amino acids long. J lost 3 bases, V lost 4 bases, and 4 bases had no gene match. CDR1 and CDR2 (germline): SGDLS, YYNGEE. CDR3 region: CASSPRTGGYEQYF. The CDR3 bases are TGTGCCAGCAGCCCCCGGACAGGGGGCTACGAGCAGTACTTC.

The rearrangement uses TRBV7-8 and TRBJ2-7; a possible D gene is TRBD2 (5 bases). This CDR3 is 13 amino acids long. V was clipped by 8 bases and J by 13 bases, with 24 bases between them. Germline-derived CDR1 and CDR2 are SGHVS and FQNEAQ. As DNA, the CDR3 is TGTGCCAGCGCTAGGATGTTTAGGGAGACTTTCTACTTC. Its protein product is CASARMFRETFYF. Based on the CDR3 plus reference TRBV7-8 and TRBJ2-7, the full variable domain is GAGVSQSPRYKVAKRGQDVALRCDPISGHVSLFWYQQALGQGPEFLTYFQNEAQLDKSGLPSDRFFAERPEGSVSTLKIQRTQQEDSAVYLCASARMFRETFYFGPGTRLTVT.

The V gene is TRBV7-9, the J gene TRBJ2-2, with D possibly TRBD1 on 6 matching bases. The CDR3 totals 12 residues. Deletions cut 6 bases from V and 7 bases from J, with 9 bases between. Per germline, CDR1 SEHNR and CDR2 FQNEAQ (reference sequence). CDR3: CASRNRVGELFF. In DNA, the CDR3 is TGTGCCAGCAGGAACAGGGTCGGGGAGCTGTTTTTT.

The V gene is TRBV19, the J gene TRBJ1-1; D unresolved. With 8 bases removed from V and 0 bases from J, the gap between germline ends came to 13 bases. Germline CDR1 LNHDA, CDR2 SQIVND (reference sequence). The CDR3 sequence is 14 residues long. The CDR3 coding sequence is TGTGCCAGTCGGCGGGAGACCCTGAACACTGAAGCTTTCTTT. Translation gives CASRRETLNTEAFF.

This sequence joins TRBV7-9 and TRBJ2-1, with D perhaps TRBD2 (5 bases). This CDR3 region has 15 residues. Germline lookup yields CDR1 SEHNR and CDR2 FQNEAQ (reference sequence). V lost 1 base and J 5 bases, leaving 12 bases between the germline ends. The chain's CDR3 is CASSLGLAANNEQFF. As DNA, the CDR3 is TGTGCCAGCAGCTTAGGGCTAGCAGCTAACAATGAGCAGTTCTTC.

V gene TRBV6-6 combines with J gene TRBJ2-5; D ambiguous. Trimming cost V 0 bases and J 5 bases, with 7 bases left between them. This CDR3 is 13 amino acids long. The V gene's germline CDR1 is MNHNY and CDR2 SVGAGI (reference sequence). CDR3 loop: CASSYSVGETQYF. CDR3 DNA: TGTGCCAGCAGTTACTCAGTTGGCGAGACCCAGTACTTC.

The chain employs TRBV27 and TRBJ1-2; perhaps TRBD1 as D (6 bases). The CDR3 has 15 amino acids. V lost 5 bases and J 4 bases, leaving 17 bases between the germline ends. Germline CDR1 and CDR2: MNHEY and SMNVEV (reference sequence). In nucleotides, the CDR3 is TGTGCCAGCAGTCCCTCTAGGGGGTGGGGCTATGGCTACACCTTC. Translation gives CASSPSRGWGYGYTF.

The genes are TRBV11-2 and TRBJ2-1; D remains unclear. Trimming removed 5 bases at V and 12 bases at J, with 17 bases between. CDR1 is SGHAT and CDR2 is FQNNGV in the germline V gene. This CDR3 spans 13 amino acids. The CDR3 nucleotides read TGTGCCAGCAGCCCCCTTACCCCAATCGGGCAGTTCTTC. Translating it yields CASSPLTPIGQFF.

This chain connects TRBV4-1 to TRBJ2-7; weak D call: TRBD2 (6 bases). The ends were cut back, 2 bases at V and 7 bases at J, with 9 bases in the middle. The CDR3 consists of 12 residues. Per germline, CDR1 MGHRA and CDR2 YSYEKL. Here the CDR3 DNA reads TGCGCCAGCAGCCAATTGAGCGGGGAGCAGTACTTC. Translating it yields CASSQLSGEQYF.

J is TRBJ2-1 and V is TRBV5-3; 9 bases are shared with TRBD2. TRBV5-3 is classed as an ORF, of uncertain function. Trimming at V came to 3 bases and at J to 12 bases, leaving 10 bases not matched to a gene. CDR3 length equals 14 residues. The CDR3, as DNA: TGTGCCAGAAGCTGGATGAGGCGGGAGGGCGGGCAGTTCTTC. Its protein product is CARSWMRREGGQFF.

This chain uses TRBV5-6 with TRBJ2-5, with TRBD1 matching over 8 bases. The CDR3 is made up of 18 amino acids. In germline, CDR1 is SGHDT, CDR2 YYEEEE. The trim removed 4 bases at V and 4 bases at J, leaving 18 bases unmatched. The CDR3 here is CASSPRQGTSGVRETQYF. CDR3 nucleotide sequence: TGTGCCAGCAGCCCCCGACAGGGGACGTCGGGGGTTCGAGAGACCCAGTACTTC.

This clone has a handful of counts. This chain uses TRBV6-1 with TRBJ2-1, with 9 bases that match TRBD1. The CDR3 is 15 residues long. Germline trimming cut 8 bases from V and 2 bases from J; bases unmatched to any gene: 7. Germline V gene data show CDR1 as MNHNS and CDR2 as SASEGT. This CDR3 is CASAAGTGTYNEQFF. In DNA, the CDR3 is TGTGCCAGCGCCGCCGGGACAGGGACCTACAATGAGCAGTTCTTC.

The chain links TRBV2 to TRBJ2-2, with 7 bases lining up with TRBD1. This CDR3 has 15 residues. Germline loops: CDR1 SNHLY, CDR2 FYNNEI. V dropped 6 bases and J dropped 4; count of bases not matched to a gene: 8. In DNA form, the CDR3 reads TGTGCCAGCAGCGCCGGGACAGCCTTCACCGGGGAGCTGTTTTTT. This encodes CASSAGTAFTGELFF.

The J gene is TRBJ2-7, the V gene TRBV5-4; 8 bases are a match to TRBD2. After removal of 5 bases from V and 1 base from J, the junction contained 2 bases not matched to a gene. The CDR3 is 13 residues long. The germline V gene encodes CDR1 SGHNT and CDR2 YYREEE (reference sequence). Here the CDR3 reads CASRVAGSYEQYF. The CDR3 bases are TGTGCCAGCAGAGTAGCGGGGTCCTACGAGCAGTACTTC.